These 32 T cell receptor beta chains share one sample of origin, sequenced in a study of CD8 T cells in ankylosing spondylitis. MiXCR, applied by TCRdb to the 5' RACE reads, yields one record per CDR3 protein. The data show more than 400,000 distinct CDR3 sequences, about 5.7% seen once. No antigen is known for these receptors. Overall study findings and caveats: A TCR beta motif made of fewer than ten highly homologous variants seemed typical of ankylosing spondylitis blood.

The sample comprised blood, either unsorted or a sorted T cell fraction (not recorded which). These TCRs come from a male donor with ankylosing spondylitis.

This clonotype was found many times. An end of the junction does not agree with germline; a read error may underlie this. The CDR3 coding sequence is TGCAGGGTTGTTCAGGGGGCAGAGACCCAGTACTTC. Encoded protein: CRVVQGAETQYF. V and J are TRBV29-1 and TRBJ2-5, with 8 bases matching TRBD1. The CDR3 covers 12 residues. From germline, CDR1 is SQVTM and CDR2 ANQGSEA.

This clonotype was recorded at least ten times. The chain is built from TRBV12-3 or TRBV12-4 and TRBJ2-7; weak D call: TRBD1 (5 bases). The CDR3 loop spans 13 amino acids. The V gene lost 5 bases and the J gene lost 4 bases, with 12 bases spanning the gap. CDR3 DNA: TGTGCCAGCAGTCCCGCAAGGGGTTACGAGCAGTACTTC. It codes for CASSPARGYEQYF.

In this sample, this clonotype turned up many times. The chain has TRBV6-1 and TRBJ1-6, with D tentatively TRBD1 (5 bases). The CDR3 spans 15 residues. The ends were cut back, 5 bases at V and 8 bases at J, with 16 bases in the middle. The germline CDR1 and CDR2 sequences are MNHNS and SASEGT. CDR3 protein: CASSPRLPGDSPLHF. The CDR3 region has the DNA TGTGCCAGCAGTCCCAGACTGCCGGGGGATTCACCCCTCCACTTT.

This clonotype was observed many times. V and J are TRBV4-3 and TRBJ2-3; 12 nucleotides agree with TRBD2. The CDR3 has 17 amino acids. CDR1 LGHNA and CDR2 YSLEER come from the germline V gene. The V gene end was trimmed by 4 bases and the J gene end by 5 bases; junction bases not matched to a gene: 10. The CDR3 protein is CASSRYLAGGRGDTQYF. The CDR3 DNA reads TGCGCCAGCAGCCGCTACCTAGCGGGAGGGCGGGGAGATACGCAGTATTTT.

This clonotype showed up many times. The chain has TRBV7-2 and TRBJ2-7; D possibly corresponds to TRBD2 (6 bases). CDR3 length: 15 residues. CDR1 is SGHTA, CDR2 FQGNSA, per germline. V lost 3 bases and J lost 0, with 12 bases in between. CDR3 loop: CASSFRRESSYEQYF. CDR3 sequence (DNA): TGTGCCAGCAGCTTTAGACGGGAGAGCTCCTACGAGCAGTACTTC.

At least ten counts were recorded for this clonotype. The chain joins TRBV25-1 to TRBJ2-7; the match to TRBD2 covers 11 bases. V gave up 4 bases and J gave up 2 bases; unmatched junction bases: 4. Germline V gene sequence: CDR1 MGHDK, CDR2 SYGVNS. The CDR3 extends over 15 amino acids. CDR3 loop: CASSVISGGAYEQYF. Here the CDR3 DNA reads TGTGCCAGCAGTGTAATTAGCGGGGGGGCCTACGAGCAGTACTTC.

This clonotype has a count of ten or more. The genes are TRBV7-9 and TRBJ1-1; 7 positions match TRBD1. Germline CDR1 SEHNR, CDR2 FQNEAQ (reference sequence). V was clipped by 5 bases and J by 0 bases; unmatched bases: 6. The CDR3 has 15 residues. The CDR3 region has the DNA TGTGCCAGCAGCCCTCAACAGGGGATGAACACTGAAGCTTTCTTT. It yields the protein CASSPQQGMNTEAFF. The variable domain in full, with the rest retrieved from reference TRBV7-9 and TRBJ1-1, is DTGVSQNPRHKITKRGQNVTFRCDPISEHNRLYWYRQTLGQGPEFLTYFQNEAQLEKSRLLSDRFSAERPKGSFSTLEIQRTEQGDSAMYLCASSPQQGMNTEAFFGQGTRLTVV.

This clonotype was detected only a few times. The genes are TRBV12-3 or TRBV12-4 and TRBJ2-7; D is possibly TRBD2 (6 bases). The length of the CDR3 is 15 residues. Trimming pared 6 bases from V and 3 bases from J, leaving 18 bases between. CDR3 amino acids: CASSRGSSLIYEQYF. DNA of the CDR3: TGTGCCAGCAGCCGGGGGAGTAGCCTTATCTACGAGCAGTACTTC.

This clonotype appeared many times. This chain connects TRBV7-2 to TRBJ1-1, with D tentatively TRBD1 (6 bases). V was pared by 1 base and J by 4 bases, with 7 bases between. Germline values: CDR1 SGHTA, CDR2 FQGNSA. The CDR3 is 13 amino acids. The CDR3 sequence is CASSLGQVTEAFF. The DNA for the CDR3 is TGTGCCAGCAGCTTAGGACAGGTCACTGAAGCTTTCTTT.

In this sample, this clonotype turned up many times. The chain is built from TRBV5-1 and TRBJ2-1; no clear D. The V gene lost 0 bases and the J gene lost 8 bases, with 21 bases spanning the gap. CDR3 length: 17 residues. CDR1 is SGHRS and CDR2 is YFSETQ in the germline V gene. Here the CDR3 reads CASSLGATQRYPHEQFF. The CDR3 coding sequence is TGCGCCAGCAGCTTGGGAGCCACCCAACGATACCCCCATGAGCAGTTCTTC.

This clonotype was recorded at least ten times. The chain recombines TRBV6-2 or TRBV6-3 with TRBJ1-2, with D unresolved. The germline CDR1 and CDR2 sequences are MNHEY and SVGEGT. This CDR3 is 15 amino acids long. Between the trimmed V and J ends, which lost 2 bases and 4 bases, there was a span of 14 bases. This CDR3 reads CASSYDVGPFYGYTF. CDR3 nucleotides: TGTGCCAGCAGTTACGACGTCGGCCCCTTCTATGGCTACACCTTC.

In its sample, this clonotype was seen many times. The V call is TRBV4-2, the J call TRBJ1-1, with TRBD1 matching over 8 bases. The CDR3 has 17 amino acids. Per germline, CDR1 LGHNA and CDR2 YNFKEQ. The V gene end was trimmed by 1 base and the J gene end by 5 bases; junction bases not matched to a gene: 12. The CDR3 DNA sequence: TGTGCCAGCAGCCAAGCGGAGGGGACAGGAGGAAAGACTGAAGCTTTCTTT. Translating gives CASSQAEGTGGKTEAFF.

The rearrangement joins TRBV29-1 to TRBJ2-1; 10 bases agree with TRBD2. The CDR3 contains 17 residues. The germline V gene has CDR1 SQVTM and CDR2 ANQGSEA. Losses at the gene ends were 5 bases for V and 7 bases for J; bases not matched to a gene: 17. The CDR3 reads CSVSLFKRGGHGNEQFF. The CDR3 DNA follows: TGCAGCGTTTCCTTATTCAAGCGGGGGGGCCACGGGAATGAGCAGTTCTTC.

This clonotype was detected ten times or more. The CDR3 here is CSATNPSGTDTQYF. The CDR3, as DNA: TGCAGTGCAACAAACCCGAGCGGCACAGATACGCAGTATTTT. The chain has TRBV20-1 and TRBJ2-3; no definite D call. Germline loops: CDR1 DFQATT, CDR2 SNEGSKA (reference sequence). V lost 6 bases and J lost 1, with 14 bases in between. The CDR3 covers 14 residues.

This clonotype was detected ten times or more. This chain uses TRBV27 with TRBJ1-5; TRBD1 aligns across 10 bases. Per the germline V gene, CDR1 is MNHEY and CDR2 is SMNVEV (reference sequence). The CDR3 has 14 residues. V shed 5 bases and J 9 bases; nucleotides not matched to a gene: 7. The CDR3 is CASSPGQGWWPQHF. DNA for the CDR3: TGTGCCAGCAGTCCGGGACAGGGGTGGTGGCCCCAGCATTTT.

This clonotype occurred many times. The chain links TRBV24-1 to TRBJ2-2; maybe TRBD1 (6 bases). V was cut by 0 bases and J by 1 base, with 17 bases left in between. This CDR3 has 19 residues. CDR1 and CDR2 from the germline V gene are KGHDR and SFDVKD. The CDR3: CATSDLGRTDGGNTGELFF. The CDR3 nucleotides are TGTGCCACCAGTGATTTGGGCCGGACAGACGGAGGGAACACCGGGGAGCTGTTTTTT.

CDR3 amino acids: CASSIRGGNQPQHF. The DNA of the CDR3 is TGTGCCAGTAGTATTAGAGGGGGCAATCAGCCCCAGCATTTT. This chain joins TRBV19 and TRBJ1-5; the D gene is possibly TRBD1 (5 bases). V lost 3 bases and J 2 bases, leaving 8 bases between the germline ends. The germline gives CDR1 LNHDA, CDR2 SQIVND (reference sequence). The CDR3 is 14 amino acids.

This clonotype has only a few counts. The chain joins TRBV6-5 to TRBJ2-3; D is possibly TRBD1 or TRBD2 (5 bases each). This CDR3 is built from 12 residues. The V end lost 7 bases, the J end lost 4 bases, and 9 bases lay between the germline ends. CDR1 and CDR2 (germline): MNHEY, SVGAGI. Here the CDR3 reads CASTGSADTQYF. CDR3 coding DNA: TGTGCCAGCACAGGGAGCGCAGATACGCAGTATTTT.

A remark on this clonotype: A much larger clone lies a single base off, so this may be a read error. The chain links TRBV6-2 or TRBV6-3 to TRBJ2-5, with D unclear. CDR3 length: 12 residues. Germline CDR1 is MNHEY and CDR2 is SVGEGT. In nucleotides, the CDR3 is TGTTCCAGCAGCCCACGGACGGAGACCCAGTACTTC. It encodes CSSSPRTETQYF.

This clonotype came up many times. This sequence joins TRBV28 and TRBJ2-7; D gene unclear. CDR1 and CDR2 (germline): MDHEN, SYDVKM. V lost 2 bases, J lost 7 bases, and 15 bases lay in between. The CDR3 runs 14 residues. CDR3 sequence (DNA): TGTGCCAGCAGTTTACGCCCGAGACAAGGAGAGCAGTACTTC. Its protein is CASSLRPRQGEQYF. Filled out from reference TRBV28 and TRBJ2-7, the complete variable domain reads DVKVTQSSRYLVKRTGEKVFLECVQDMDHENMFWYRQDPGLGLRLIYFSYDVKMKEKGDIPEGYSVSREKKERFSLILESASTNQTSMYLCASSLRPRQGEQYFGPGTRLTVT.

This clonotype has a count of ten or more. This rearrangement joins TRBV7-2 to TRBJ2-1; no definite D call. Germline CDR1 reads SGHTA; CDR2 reads FQGNSA. This CDR3 is built from 14 residues. The V gene lost 1 base and the J gene lost 3 bases, with 7 bases spanning the gap. DNA for the CDR3: TGTGCCAGCAGCTTAGGCGTGGTCTACAATGAGCAGTTCTTC. Translation gives CASSLGVVYNEQFF.

This clonotype occurred many times. The chain recombines TRBV7-3 with TRBJ1-1; a weak D match, TRBD1 (6 bases). V was shortened by 5 bases and J by 5 bases, with 15 bases between the two germline ends. Germline lookup yields CDR1 SGHTA and CDR2 FQGTGA. The CDR3 runs to 14 residues. CDR3 bases: TGTGCCAGCAGCAACCGGCAGGGGTTGACTGAAGCTTTCTTT. It codes for CASSNRQGLTEAFF.

The sample holds many counts of this clonotype. The V gene is TRBV6-2 or TRBV6-3, the J gene TRBJ2-7, with 9 bases identical to TRBD2. CDR1 is MNHEY, CDR2 SVGEGT, per germline. The V and J ends lost 2 bases and 3 bases, in that order; junction bases with no gene match: 11. This CDR3 comprises 17 residues. The CDR3 is CASSYIRGAGGVYEQYF. The CDR3 DNA sequence: TGTGCCAGCAGTTACATTCGAGGAGCGGGAGGAGTCTACGAGCAGTACTTC.

This clonotype was seen more than once but under ten times. V gene TRBV18 combines with J gene TRBJ2-7; possible D gene TRBD2, 5 bases. Germline CDR1 KGHSH, CDR2 LQKENI. The CDR3 loop spans 15 amino acids. Trimming removed 4 bases at V and 4 bases at J, with 17 bases between. CDR3 in amino acids: CASSRGLASWYEQYF. As DNA, the CDR3 is TGTGCCAGCTCACGCGGACTGGCCTCTTGGTACGAGCAGTACTTC.

This clonotype was recorded at least ten times. The chain joins TRBV20-1 to TRBJ2-7; 7 bases line up with TRBD2. Germline V lookup: CDR1 DFQATT, CDR2 SNEGSKA (reference sequence). J lost 1 base, V lost 6 bases, and 6 bases had no gene match. The CDR3 loop spans 13 amino acids. CDR3 sequence (DNA): TGCAGTGCCAGGACTAGATATTCCTACGAGCAGTACTTC. Translating gives CSARTRYSYEQYF.

The chain combines TRBV4-1 with TRBJ1-3; maybe TRBD1 (5 bases). Germline V CDR1 and CDR2: MGHRA, YSYEKL. V was cut by 0 bases and J by 0 bases, with 12 bases left in between. The CDR3 totals 17 residues. The DNA for the CDR3 is TGCGCCAGCAGCCAAGATGGGTCGGGGCCCTCTGGAAACACCATATATTTT. It codes for CASSQDGSGPSGNTIYF.

There are many counts of this clonotype. The rearrangement links TRBV7-2 to TRBJ2-1; possible D gene TRBD2, 6 bases. The CDR3 length is 16 residues. CDR1 and CDR2 from the germline V gene are SGHTA and FQGNSA. V gave up 5 bases and J gave up 2 bases, with 16 bases separating them. The CDR3 region is CASSQYGGYTYNEQFF. The DNA of the CDR3 is TGTGCCAGCAGCCAGTATGGAGGGTATACCTACAATGAGCAGTTCTTC.

This chain links TRBV6-2 or TRBV6-3 with TRBJ2-5; tentatively, D is TRBD2 (5 bases). Between the trimmed V and J ends, which lost 1 base and 5 bases, there was a span of 11 bases. The germline V gene encodes CDR1 MNHEY and CDR2 SVGEGT. The CDR3 length is 14 residues. As DNA, the CDR3 is TGTGCCAGCAGTTACTTTCAACCGGGGGAGACCCAGTACTTC. It translates to CASSYFQPGETQYF.

This clonotype was recorded many times. V is TRBV5-1 and J is TRBJ2-3; D call uncertain. The CDR3 sequence is 12 residues long. V lost 7 bases and J 4 bases, leaving 10 bases between the germline ends. Germline V gene sequence: CDR1 SGHRS, CDR2 YFSETQ. For the CDR3, the DNA is TGCGCCAGCGGGATAACCGCAGATACGCAGTATTTT. Protein sequence: CASGITADTQYF.

This clonotype has ten or more counts. The chain couples TRBV7-2 to TRBJ1-2; D gene unclear. This CDR3 is 15 amino acids long. Trimming shortened V by 5 bases and J by 4 bases, and 17 bases separated the two germline ends. CDR1 SGHTA and CDR2 FQGNSA come from the germline V gene. DNA for the CDR3: TGTGCCAGCAGCCCCCGAAACGGGTTGGGCTATGGCTACACCTTC. Translating gives CASSPRNGLGYGYTF.

This clonotype was counted at least ten times. V is TRBV5-1 and J is TRBJ1-1; D unclear. This CDR3 has 11 amino acids. The V end lost 2 bases, the J end lost 6 bases, and 5 bases lay between the germline ends. Germline V gene data show CDR1 as SGHRS and CDR2 as YFSETQ. The CDR3 loop is CASSFTAEAFF. The CDR3, as DNA: TGCGCCAGCAGCTTTACTGCTGAAGCTTTCTTT.

This clonotype was observed at least ten times. The chain joins TRBV4-3 to TRBJ1-2; 7 nucleotides match TRBD1. The CDR3 consists of 16 residues. The V and J ends lost 4 bases and 2 bases, in that order; junction bases with no gene match: 10. CDR1 LGHNA and CDR2 YSLEER come from the germline V gene. DNA of the CDR3: TGCGCCAGCAGCCCAATGGACAGGATCAGAAACTATGGCTACACCTTC. This gives the protein CASSPMDRIRNYGYTF.